Included here is one TCR beta chain sequence, with context. Though nominally healthy at sampling, donors likely had unrecorded immune exposures. This CDR3 is 15 amino acids long. Germline assignment: CDR1 SGHVS and CDR2 FNYEAQ. The ends lost 0 bases at V and 6 bases at J; junction bases unmatched: 5. 13 Jbeta primers and 60 Vbeta primers were used for the PCR. Study processing details: The authors later counted about 80 million unique TCR beta chains, approximately 10 million of them shared. Using immunoSEQ multiplex PCR, the repertoire was profiled, and TCRdb retains in-frame clones only, with some absent. V and J calls and clone size are copied from that table; D and trimming were computed from the DNA. The sample records some 130,000 clones, 65% to 90% being singletons. This sample is drawn from a study of cytomegalovirus exposure and HLA in healthy donors.

This clonotype was sampled from a girl aged 2-10 years in good health and CMV-seronegative. Specimen: PBMCs. V gene TRBV7-6 combines with J gene TRBJ2-1; 7 bases line up with TRBD2. Here the CDR3 reads CASSLAWGGTNEQFF. The CDR3 bases are TGTGCCAGCAGCTTAGCGTGGGGGGGGACCAATGAGCAGTTCTTC. Full variable domain (remainder filled in from reference TRBV7-6 and TRBJ2-1): GAGVSQSPRYKVTKRGQDVALRCDPISGHVSLYWYRQALGQGPEFLTYFNYEAQQDKSGLPNDRFSAERPEGSISTLTIQRTEQRDSAMYRCASSLAWGGTNEQFFGPGTRLTVL.